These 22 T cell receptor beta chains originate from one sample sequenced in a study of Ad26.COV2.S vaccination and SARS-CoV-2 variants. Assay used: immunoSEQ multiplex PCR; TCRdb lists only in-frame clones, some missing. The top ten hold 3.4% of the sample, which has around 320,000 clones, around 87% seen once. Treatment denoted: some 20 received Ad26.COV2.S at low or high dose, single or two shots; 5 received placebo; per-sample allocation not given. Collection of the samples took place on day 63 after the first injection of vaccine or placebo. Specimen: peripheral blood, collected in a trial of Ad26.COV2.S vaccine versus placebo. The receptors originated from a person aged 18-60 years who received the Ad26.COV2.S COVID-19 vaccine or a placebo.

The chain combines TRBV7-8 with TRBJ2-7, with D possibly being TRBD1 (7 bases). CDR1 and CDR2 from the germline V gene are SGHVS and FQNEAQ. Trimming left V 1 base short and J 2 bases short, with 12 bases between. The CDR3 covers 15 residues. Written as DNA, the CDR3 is TGTGCCAGCAGCTTAGGTCAGGGGGGAACCTACGAGCAGTACTTC. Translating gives CASSLGQGGTYEQYF.

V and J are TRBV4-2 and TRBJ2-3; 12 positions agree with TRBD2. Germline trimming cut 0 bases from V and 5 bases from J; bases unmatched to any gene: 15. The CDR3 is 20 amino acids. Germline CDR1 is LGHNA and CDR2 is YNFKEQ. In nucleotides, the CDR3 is TGTGCCAGCAGCCAAGATCTCTGGGTGAAGCTAGCGGGGGGGCAAGATACGCAGTATTTT. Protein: CASSQDLWVKLAGGQDTQYF.

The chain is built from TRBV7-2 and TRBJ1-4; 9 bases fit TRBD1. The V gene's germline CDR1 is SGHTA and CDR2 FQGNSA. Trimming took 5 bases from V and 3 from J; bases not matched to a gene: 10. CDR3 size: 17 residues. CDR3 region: CASSPSRDRVANEKLFF. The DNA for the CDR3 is TGTGCCAGCAGCCCCTCCCGGGACAGGGTAGCTAATGAAAAACTGTTTTTT.

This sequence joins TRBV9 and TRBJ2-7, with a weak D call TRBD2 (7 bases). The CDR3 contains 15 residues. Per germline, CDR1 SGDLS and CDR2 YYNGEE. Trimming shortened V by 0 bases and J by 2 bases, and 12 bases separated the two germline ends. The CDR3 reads CASSVGRGATYEQYF. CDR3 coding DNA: TGTGCCAGCAGCGTAGGTCGGGGGGCGACCTACGAGCAGTACTTC.

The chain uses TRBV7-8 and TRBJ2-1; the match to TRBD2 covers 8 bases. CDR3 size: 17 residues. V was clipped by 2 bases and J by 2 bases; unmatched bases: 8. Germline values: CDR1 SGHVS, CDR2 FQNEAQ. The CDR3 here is CASSLTPGLVPYNEQFF. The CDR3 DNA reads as TGTGCCAGCAGCTTAACACCGGGACTAGTCCCCTACAATGAGCAGTTCTTC.

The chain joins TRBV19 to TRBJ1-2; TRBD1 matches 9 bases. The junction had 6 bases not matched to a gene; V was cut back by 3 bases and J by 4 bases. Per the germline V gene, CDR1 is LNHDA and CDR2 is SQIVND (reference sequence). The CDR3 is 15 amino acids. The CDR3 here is CASSMVTGGSYGYTF. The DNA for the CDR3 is TGTGCCAGTAGTATGGTTACAGGGGGCAGCTATGGCTACACCTTC.

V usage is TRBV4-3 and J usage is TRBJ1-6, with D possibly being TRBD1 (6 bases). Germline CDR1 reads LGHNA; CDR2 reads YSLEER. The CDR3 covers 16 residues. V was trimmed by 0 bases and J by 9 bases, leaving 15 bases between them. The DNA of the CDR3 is TGCGCCAGCAGCCAAGAGGGGGCGTCCAACCGTTCACCCCTCCACTTT. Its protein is CASSQEGASNRSPLHF.

CDR3 amino acids: CASSEARRMVSSGANVLTF. DNA of the CDR3: TGTGCCAGCAGTGAAGCGCGGAGGATGGTGAGCTCTGGGGCCAACGTCCTGACTTTC. This chain joins TRBV2 and TRBJ2-6; TRBD2 is a possible D gene (5 bases). The CDR3 has 19 amino acids. Germline lookup yields CDR1 SNHLY and CDR2 FYNNEI. The ends were cut back, 0 bases at V and 0 bases at J, with 15 bases in the middle.

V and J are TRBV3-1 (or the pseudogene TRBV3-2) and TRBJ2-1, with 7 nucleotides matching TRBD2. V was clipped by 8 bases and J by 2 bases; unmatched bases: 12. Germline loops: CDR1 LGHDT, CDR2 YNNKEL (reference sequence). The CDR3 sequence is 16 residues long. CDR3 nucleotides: TGTGCCAGCGGTACCCAAGGGGAGGGAGCCTACAATGAGCAGTTCTTC. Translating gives CASGTQGEGAYNEQFF.

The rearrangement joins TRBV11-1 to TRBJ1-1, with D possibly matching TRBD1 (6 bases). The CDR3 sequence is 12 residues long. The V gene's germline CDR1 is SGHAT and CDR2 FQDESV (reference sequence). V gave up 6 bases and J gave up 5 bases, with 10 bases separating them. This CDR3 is CASREQGTEAFF. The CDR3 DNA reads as TGTGCCAGCAGGGAACAGGGAACTGAAGCTTTCTTT.

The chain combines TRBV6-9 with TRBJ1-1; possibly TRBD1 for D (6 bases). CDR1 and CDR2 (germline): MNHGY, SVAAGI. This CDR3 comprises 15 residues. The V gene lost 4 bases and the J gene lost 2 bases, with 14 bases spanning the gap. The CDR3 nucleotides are TGTGCCAGCAGTTTGCCGGACAGAGCTAACACTGAAGCTTTCTTT. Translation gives CASSLPDRANTEAFF.

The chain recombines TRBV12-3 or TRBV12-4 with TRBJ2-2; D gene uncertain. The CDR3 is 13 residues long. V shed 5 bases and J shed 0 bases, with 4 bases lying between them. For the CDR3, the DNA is TGTGCCAGCAGTATCGCGAACACCGGGGAGCTGTTTTTT. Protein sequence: CASSIANTGELFF.

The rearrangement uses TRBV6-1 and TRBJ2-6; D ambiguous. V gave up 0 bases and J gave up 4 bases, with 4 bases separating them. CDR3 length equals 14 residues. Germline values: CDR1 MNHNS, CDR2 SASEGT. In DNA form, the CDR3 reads TGTGCCAGCAGTGAAGCGCACGGGGCCAACGTCCTGACTTTC. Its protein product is CASSEAHGANVLTF.

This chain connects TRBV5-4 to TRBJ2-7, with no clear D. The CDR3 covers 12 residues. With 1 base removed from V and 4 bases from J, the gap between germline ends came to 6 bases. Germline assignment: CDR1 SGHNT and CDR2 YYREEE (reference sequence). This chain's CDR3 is CASSLLGYEQYF. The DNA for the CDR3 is TGTGCCAGCAGCTTGTTGGGATACGAGCAGTACTTC.

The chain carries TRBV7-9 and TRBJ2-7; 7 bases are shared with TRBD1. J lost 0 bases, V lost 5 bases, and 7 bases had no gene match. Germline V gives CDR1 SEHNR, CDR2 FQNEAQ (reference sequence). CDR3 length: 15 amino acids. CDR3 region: CASSNTNRGSYEQYF. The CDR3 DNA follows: TGTGCCAGCAGCAATACAAACAGGGGCTCCTACGAGCAGTACTTC.

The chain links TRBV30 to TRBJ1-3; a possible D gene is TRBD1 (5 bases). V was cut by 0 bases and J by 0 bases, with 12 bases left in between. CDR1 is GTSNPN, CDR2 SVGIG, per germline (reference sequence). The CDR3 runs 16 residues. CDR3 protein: CAWSVTGGTSGNTIYF. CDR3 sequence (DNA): TGTGCCTGGAGTGTGACGGGGGGAACCTCTGGAAACACCATATATTTT. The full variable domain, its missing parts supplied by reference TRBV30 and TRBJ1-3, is SQTIHQWPATLVQPVGSPLSLECTVEGTSNPNLYWYRQAAGRGLQLLFYSVGIGQISSEVPQNLSASRPQDRQFILSSKKLLLSDSGFYLCAWSVTGGTSGNTIYFGEGSWLTVV.

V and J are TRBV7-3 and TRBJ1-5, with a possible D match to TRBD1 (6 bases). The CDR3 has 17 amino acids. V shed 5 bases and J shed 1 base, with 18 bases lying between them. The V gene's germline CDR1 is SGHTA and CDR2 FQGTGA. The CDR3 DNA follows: TGTGCCAGCAGCAAGCTCCACAGGGCCTCGAGCAATCAGCCCCAGCATTTT. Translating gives CASSKLHRASSNQPQHF.

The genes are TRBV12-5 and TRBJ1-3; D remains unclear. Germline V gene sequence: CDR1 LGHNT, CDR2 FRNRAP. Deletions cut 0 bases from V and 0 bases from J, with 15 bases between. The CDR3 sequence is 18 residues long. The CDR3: CASGLVLEGISSGNTIYF. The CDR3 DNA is TGTGCTAGTGGTTTGGTACTTGAGGGCATTAGCTCTGGAAACACCATATATTTT.

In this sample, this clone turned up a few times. The CDR3: CASSGGRSSGNTIYF. The CDR3 coding sequence is TGTGCCAGTAGTGGAGGCAGGAGCTCTGGAAACACCATATATTTT. The V gene is TRBV19, the J gene TRBJ1-3, with no clear D. Per germline, CDR1 LNHDA and CDR2 SQIVND (reference sequence). This CDR3 comprises 15 residues. V was pared by 5 bases and J by 0 bases, with 11 bases between.

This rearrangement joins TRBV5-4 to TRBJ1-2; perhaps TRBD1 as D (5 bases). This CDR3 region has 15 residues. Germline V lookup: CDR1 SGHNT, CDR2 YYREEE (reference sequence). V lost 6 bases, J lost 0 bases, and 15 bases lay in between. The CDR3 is CASTLPGDPNYGYTF. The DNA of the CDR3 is TGTGCCAGCACCCTTCCGGGGGATCCTAACTATGGCTACACCTTC.

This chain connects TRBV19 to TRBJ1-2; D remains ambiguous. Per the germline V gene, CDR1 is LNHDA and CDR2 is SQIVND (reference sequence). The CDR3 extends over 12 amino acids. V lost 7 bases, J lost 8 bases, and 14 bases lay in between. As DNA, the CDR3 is TGTGCCAGTAAAGGGATGGAGGAGGGCTACACCTTC. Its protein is CASKGMEEGYTF.

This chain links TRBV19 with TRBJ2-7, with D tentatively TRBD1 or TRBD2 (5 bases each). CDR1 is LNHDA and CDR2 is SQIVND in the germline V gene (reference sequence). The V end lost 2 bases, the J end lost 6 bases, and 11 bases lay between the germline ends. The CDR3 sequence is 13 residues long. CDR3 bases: TGTGCCAGTAGTATATCGGGGACCGCCGAGCAGTACTTC. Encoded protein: CASSISGTAEQYF.